This entry lists 8 T cell receptor beta chains sequenced from one sample in a study of chemoradiotherapy in HPV16-positive cancers. Libraries were prepared by immunoSEQ multiplex PCR; TCRdb keeps only in-frame clonotypes and omits some of them. The sample contains about 880 clones, roughly 90% of which appear only once. The sequences come from tumor tissue, collected from a patient who underwent chemoradiotherapy. Receptors were obtained from a human donor with HPV-associated anogenital cancer.

This clone was seen just once. The rearrangement uses TRBV9 and TRBJ2-1; unclear D gene. Deletions cut 0 bases from V and 3 bases from J, with 16 bases between. Per germline, CDR1 SGDLS and CDR2 YYNGEE. The CDR3 is 17 residues long. The CDR3 spells CASSVASDSYGYNEQFF. DNA for the CDR3: TGTGCCAGCAGCGTAGCCTCCGATAGCTATGGCTACAATGAGCAGTTCTTC.

The chain joins TRBV5-1 to TRBJ1-1, with D hard to call. The V end was cut by 3 bases, the J end by 3 bases, with 12 bases between. The CDR3 has 14 amino acids. Germline V lookup: CDR1 SGHRS, CDR2 YFSETQ. The CDR3 loop is CASSSTGSYTEAFF. Written as DNA, the CDR3 is TGCGCCAGCAGCTCCACGGGGTCATACACTGAAGCTTTCTTT. The full variable domain, rest sourced from reference TRBV5-1 and TRBJ1-1, is KAGVTQTPRYLIKTRGQQVTLSCSPISGHRSVSWYQQTPGQGLQFLFEYFSETQRNKGNFPGRFSGRQFSNSRSEMNVSTLELGDSALYLCASSSTGSYTEAFFGQGTRLTVV.

The chain joins TRBV10-3 to TRBJ2-5; possible D gene TRBD2, 5 bases. The germline CDR1 and CDR2 sequences are ENHRY and SYGVKD. The CDR3 contains 12 residues. Trimming removed 6 bases from V and 4 bases from J, with 9 bases in between. The CDR3 DNA follows: TGTGCCATCAGGGAGGAAGGAGAGACCCAGTACTTC. Translation: CAIREEGETQYF.

The chain joins TRBV27 to TRBJ1-3; D is unresolved. CDR3 length equals 15 residues. Germline V gives CDR1 MNHEY, CDR2 SMNVEV (reference sequence). With 8 bases removed from V and 2 bases from J, the gap between germline ends came to 16 bases. This CDR3 reads CASVSLEGPGNTIYF. For the CDR3, the DNA is TGTGCCAGCGTAAGCCTCGAAGGGCCTGGAAACACCATATATTTT.

CDR3 amino acids: CSVSGQGGTGELFF. Here the CDR3 DNA reads TGCAGCGTTTCAGGACAGGGGGGCACCGGGGAGCTGTTTTTT. The chain uses TRBV29-1 and TRBJ2-2; 10 nucleotides align to TRBD1. Per the germline V gene, CDR1 is SQVTM and CDR2 is ANQGSEA. Trimming took 5 bases from V and 4 from J; bases not matched to a gene: 4. The CDR3 consists of 14 residues.

This clone was seen a handful of times. V is TRBV19 and J is TRBJ1-2; TRBD1 matches at 8 bases. Trimming cost V 7 bases and J 7 bases; bases outside gene matches: 5. Germline values: CDR1 LNHDA, CDR2 SQIVND (reference sequence). The CDR3 has 12 residues. The CDR3 region is CASTQGAGGYTF. The DNA of the CDR3 is TGTGCCAGTACCCAGGGGGCTGGTGGCTACACCTTC.

V and J are TRBV9 and TRBJ2-1, with no clear D. Trimming shortened V by 0 bases and J by 1 base, and 5 bases separated the two germline ends. Germline CDR1 reads SGDLS; CDR2 reads YYNGEE. The CDR3 loop spans 14 amino acids. The chain's CDR3 is CASSVGGSYNEQFF. In DNA form, the CDR3 reads TGTGCCAGCAGCGTAGGGGGTTCCTACAATGAGCAGTTCTTC.

The chain is built from TRBV2 and TRBJ1-5; 9 positions match TRBD1. The CDR3 has 16 amino acids. From germline, CDR1 is SNHLY and CDR2 FYNNEI. V lost 7 bases and J lost 0; bases outside the gene matches: 7. The chain's CDR3 is CASTSDRGFSNQPQHF. The CDR3 bases are TGTGCCAGCACTTCGGACAGGGGCTTTAGCAATCAGCCCCAGCATTTT.